This T cell receptor (beta chain) emerged from a study of tumor-infiltrating lymphocytes in primary liver carcinoma (dated by TCRdb to 2017 to 2019). Concerning the study at large: Between late 2015 and March 2016, about 5 patients in China with histopathologically diagnosed primary liver carcinoma had their tumors surgically resected. The tumors of the five patients were staged as T1-T3 N0M0, with maximum diameters ranging from roughly 4 to 10 cm. Each sample produced roughly 3.65 to 7.5 million productive TCRbeta reads, and read depth showed no significant difference between tissue types. Of the five patients (three men and two women, aged 30 to 69 years), four had hepatocellular carcinoma and one had combined HCC and intrahepatic cholangiocarcinoma. TCRbeta repertoire sequencing, expression microarrays and whole-exome sequencing were combined in the study across five regions of each liver tumor, with adjacent normal tissue and blood also included. A total of approximately 35 specimens from 5 patients, comprising 25 or so tumor regions, 5 adjacent noncancerous liver tissues and 5 peripheral blood samples, were covered by TCRbeta repertoire sequencing. Technical replicate repertoires showed high reproducibility, with mean shared-clone rates roughly 0.89 and correlation coefficients above 0.95. The study at large found these results: The top 250 clones accounted for a significantly greater share of the repertoire in tumors than in blood (p = 0.039). The study included only five or six patients, and the authors note findings should be validated in a larger study. Comparison of CD4+ and CD8+ T cell repertoires was precluded by the use of bulk unsorted samples. Only the TCR beta chain was sequenced, which likely underestimates true repertoire diversity because unpaired alpha chains were not captured. Repertoire overlap was higher between tumor regions (mean approximately 36%) than tumor-adjacent (approximately 17%) or tumor-blood (approximately 14%) pairs, consistent with antigen-driven expansion.

TCRbeta-specific cDNA was reverse-transcribed from approximately 460 ng total RNA using a constant-region primer and ProtoScript II reverse transcriptase. The TCRbeta libraries were prepared through three rounds of nested multiplex PCR following a slightly modified ARM-PCR procedure. Each of the first two PCR rounds ran for around 11 cycles using multiplex TRBV1-TRBV30 forward primers together with a Cbeta reverse primer. Sample barcodes and Illumina adapters were added in a final 25-cycle PCR with Deep VentR polymerase. Before sequencing, amplicons of 200-500 bp were gel-purified using a QIAquick gel extraction kit. An Illumina HiSeq 2500 was used to sequence the TCRbeta amplicons, generating 250-bp paired-end reads. The published analysis was carried out like this. To recover full CDR3 sequences, reads were quality-trimmed using Trimmomatic v0.33 and paired reads were then merged using FLASH v1.2.11. MiGEC v1.2.1b assigned V, D and J germline segments to the rearranged TCRbeta sequences. Clonotype statistics and Shannon-Wiener diversity indices were computed with VDJtools v1.0.0. To reduce sampling bias, subsequent analyses other than the diversity analysis used only the 250 most abundant clonotypes in each sample. TCRdb reprocessing: public reads trimmed at Q25 with fastp, clones called with MiXCR, in-frame beta chains kept. All rows with the same CDR3 protein become a single entry with the most common DNA and genes. In this record, the V and J calls reflect TCRdb's handling and not the investigators' own analysis. The sample yields 310,000 or so distinct CDR3 sequences; about three fifths were counted once. The biggest ten clones account for about 17% of the sample.

V loses 1 base of germline sequence and J loses 4 bases, and the interval between the two ends is 7 bases. CDR1 and CDR2, looked up from the germline V gene (reference sequence), are SEHNR and FQNEAQ. The CDR3 sequence holds 13 residues, the cysteine and phenylalanine included. The only DNA kept is the CDR3, 39 bases in frame from the first base. TRIzol reagent was used to extract blood RNA from unsorted whole blood, while the DNeasy Blood & Tissue kit provided the germline DNA. At the time of sampling, the patients had chronic HBV infection and had not received any treatment. Before surgery, roughly 4 milliliters of peripheral blood were drawn into K2EDTA tubes. Note on this clonotype: Its antigen has not been determined. No qualities accompany the bases; no much larger clone lies one base away.

The TCR originated in a woman younger than 45 with primary liver carcinoma and hepatitis B virus infection. Source material: peripheral blood. The V and J segments used are TRBV7-9 and TRBJ1-2, with the D gene too uncertain to name. The CDR3 has the sequence CASSLGHTYGYTF. The DNA sequence reads TGTGCCAGCAGCTTAGGGCATACCTATGGCTACACCTTC.